This is a list of T cell receptor beta chains from one sample in a study of T-cell memory formation after mild COVID-19. TCRdb re-analysed the 5' RACE reads in MiXCR, keeping a single row per CDR3 protein. The table has under 250,000 distinct CDR3 sequences, approximately 10% seen once. Input material: PBMCs or a T cell subset sorted from them (not recorded which). The receptors shown here come from a man between 18 and 35 years old who had mild COVID-19 (a few samples of this study predate the infection). Cell type and time point are not known. CDR3s include the opening cysteine and the closing phenylalanine or tryptophan. D genes are given only for firm matches. Clone size is shown for a subset of rows, as once, few, many or a class of expanded clone.

clone size	V gene	D gene	J gene	CDR3 protein	CDR3 DNA
few	TRBV27	NA	TRBJ1-5	CASSQTGPNQPQHF	TGTGCCAGCAGTCAGACAGGCCCCAATCAGCCCCAGCATTTT
NA	TRBV7-3	TRBD2	TRBJ2-3	CASSLNGAGGPDTQYF	TGTGCCAGCAGCTTAAACGGAGCGGGGGGCCCAGATACGCAGTATTTT
NA	TRBV5-5	TRBD1	TRBJ1-1	CASSPAGQGGTEAFF	TGTGCCAGCAGCCCCGCGGGACAGGGCGGGACGGAAGCTTTCTTT
NA	TRBV7-2	NA	TRBJ2-5	CASSGYRAETQYF	TGTGCCAGCAGCGGGTATCGAGCGGAGACCCAGTACTTC
many	TRBV12-3/TRBV12-4	TRBD1	TRBJ1-5	CASSLRDRDQPQHF	TGTGCCAGCTCCCTGCGGGACAGGGATCAGCCCCAGCATTTT
many	TRBV4-1	TRBD2	TRBJ2-4	CASSRPLAGDAKNIQYF	TGCGCCAGCAGCCGACCTCTAGCGGGGGATGCCAAAAACATTCAGTACTTC
many	TRBV20-1	NA	TRBJ1-2	CSAVRVDINGYTF	TGCAGTGCTGTCAGGGTTGACATTAATGGCTACACCTTC
NA	TRBV24-1	NA	TRBJ2-3	CATSDDRTTDTQYF	TGTGCCACCAGTGATGACAGGACAACAGATACGCAGTATTTT
NA	TRBV5-1	TRBD1	TRBJ1-1	CASSSGTGTNTEAFF	TGCGCCAGCAGCTCGGGGACAGGGACGAACACTGAAGCTTTCTTT
few	TRBV11-2	NA	TRBJ1-4	CASSVVGTLGLGKLFF	TGTGCCAGCAGCGTAGTCGGGACCCTTGGCCTAGGGAAACTGTTTTTT
NA	TRBV4-2	NA	TRBJ1-1	CASSQDYGEAFF	TGTGCCAGCAGCCAAGATTACGGAGAAGCTTTCTTT
few	TRBV5-6	NA	TRBJ2-5	CASSGVVGVAGETQYF	TGTGCCAGCAGCGGGGTAGTGGGGGTGGCCGGAGAGACCCAGTACTTC
many	TRBV7-2	NA	TRBJ2-3	CASSLGQVHTDTQYF	TGTGCCAGCAGCTTAGGGCAGGTCCACACAGATACGCAGTATTTT
few	TRBV4-1	NA	TRBJ1-5	CASSPFRLANQPQHF	TGCGCCAGCAGCCCCTTCAGGCTTGCAAATCAGCCCCAGCATTTT
few	TRBV11-2	NA	TRBJ2-5	CASSLFSKDSWGTQYF	TGTGCCAGCAGCTTATTCTCGAAGGACAGCTGGGGGACCCAGTACTTC
NA	TRBV20-1	NA	TRBJ1-2	CSANPLTGLSGYTF	TGCAGTGCGAACCCCTTGACGGGTTTGTCTGGCTACACCTTC
many	TRBV11-2	TRBD2	TRBJ2-1	CASSLSGVYNEQFF	TGTGCCAGCAGCTTGAGCGGGGTTTACAATGAGCAGTTCTTC
few	TRBV4-3	NA	TRBJ1-5	CASSQGTVGDQPQHF	TGCGCCAGCAGCCAAGGGACGGTGGGGGATCAGCCCCAGCATTTT
few	TRBV5-6	NA	TRBJ2-5	CASSLGFGMPGETQYF	TGTGCCAGCAGCTTGGGTTTCGGGATGCCGGGCGAGACCCAGTACTTC
many	TRBV7-3	TRBD2	TRBJ2-2	CASSPYYLAGGMNTGELFF	TGTGCCAGCAGCCCCTACTATTTAGCGGGGGGGATGAACACCGGGGAGCTGTTTTTT
NA	TRBV20-1	TRBD1	TRBJ1-3	CSASQGGTIYF	TGCAGTGCTTCCCAGGGGGGCACCATATATTTT
many	TRBV5-6	NA	TRBJ2-5	CASSLRRGSLEETQYF	TGTGCCAGCAGCTTGAGGAGGGGGAGTCTTGAAGAGACCCAGTACTTC
few	TRBV19	TRBD1	TRBJ1-5	CASSTHLRGVYQPQHF	TGTGCCAGTAGTACGCACCTCAGGGGGGTCTATCAGCCCCAGCATTTT
many	TRBV10-2	TRBD1	TRBJ2-7	CASMTGHSYEQYF	TGCGCCAGCATGACAGGGCACTCCTACGAGCAGTACTTC
NA	TRBV7-2	NA	TRBJ1-6	CASSLGGAHNSPLHF	TGTGCCAGCAGCTTAGGAGGGGCCCATAATTCACCCCTCCACTTT
NA	TRBV4-2	TRBD2	TRBJ2-5	CASSQDRASGQETQYF	TGTGCCAGCAGCCAAGATCGGGCTAGCGGCCAAGAGACCCAGTACTTC
few	TRBV7-9	NA	TRBJ1-1	CASSTKGNTEAFF	TGTGCCAGCAGCACCAAAGGGAACACTGAAGCTTTCTTT
few	TRBV27	NA	TRBJ2-5	CASSQFARMQETQYF	TGTGCCAGCAGCCAATTCGCAAGAATGCAAGAGACCCAGTACTTC
few	TRBV12-3/TRBV12-4	NA	TRBJ1-4	CASSFQGTNEKLFF	TGTGCCAGCAGTTTCCAGGGCACTAATGAAAAACTGTTTTTT
NA	TRBV7-2	TRBD2	TRBJ2-2	CASSSLAGVIYTGELFF	TGTGCCAGCAGCTCACTAGCGGGGGTAATATACACCGGGGAGCTGTTTTTT
few	TRBV7-2	TRBD1	TRBJ2-5	CASSLRQGKETQYF	TGTGCCAGCAGCTTAAGACAGGGAAAAGAGACCCAGTACTTC
NA	TRBV29-1	TRBD2	TRBJ2-5	CSVDTSGVETQYF	TGCAGCGTTGATACTAGCGGGGTAGAGACCCAGTACTTC
NA	TRBV11-3	NA	TRBJ2-2	CASSLDPYIGELFF	TGTGCCAGCAGCTTAGATCCTTACATCGGGGAGCTGTTTTTT
few	TRBV3-1	TRBD1	TRBJ1-4	CASSQGDRATNEKLFF	TGTGCCAGCAGCCAAGGGGACAGAGCAACTAATGAAAAACTGTTTTTT
NA	TRBV28	TRBD1	TRBJ2-2	CASSLGDRDTGELFF	TGTGCCAGCAGTTTAGGGGACAGGGACACCGGGGAGCTGTTTTTT
NA	TRBV7-3	NA	TRBJ1-5	CASSHIIQDQPQHF	TGTGCCAGCAGCCATATAATCCAGGATCAGCCCCAGCATTTT
few	TRBV20-1	NA	TRBJ2-5	CSLTSGAGETQYF	TGCAGCCTAACTTCCGGGGCGGGAGAGACCCAGTACTTC
NA	TRBV5-1	NA	TRBJ1-3	CASSLAPMGFGNTIYF	TGCGCCAGCAGCTTGGCCCCCATGGGGTTCGGAAACACCATATATTTT
NA	TRBV6-1	TRBD1	TRBJ2-2	CAIGDRNTGELFF	TGTGCCATAGGGGACAGGAACACCGGGGAGCTGTTTTTT
NA	TRBV7-2	NA	TRBJ2-4	CASSPMPGVGGLAKNIQYF	TGTGCCAGCAGCCCTATGCCGGGGGTAGGAGGACTAGCCAAAAACATTCAGTACTTC